This T cell receptor beta chain stems from a study of T cells in Graves' hyperthyroidism and ophthalmopathy. General study points: The model anticipated ophthalmopathy a median approximately 6.5 months pre-onset.

Hyperthyroidism in the patients, aged 18 to 65, was newly diagnosed and under 2 months in duration. Uncontrolled infection, other autoimmune disease, pregnancy and lactation each barred patients from inclusion. The study collected blood at first hyperthyroidism diagnosis, before any ophthalmopathy symptoms arose. What was amplified from RNA transcripts were TCR beta CDR3 regions. A set of HTBI primers served as the primers for a first-round RT-PCR of the TCR CDR3. Each CDR3 protein gets one entry after TCRdb re-called the multiplex PCR reads with MiXCR. Among fewer than 900,000 distinct CDR3 sequences listed, over 15% were seen once. Regarding this clonotype: As yet, its antigen is unknown. Possible read error: a much larger clone is one base away.

This receptor was identified in a woman aged 45-59 years with Graves' hyperthyroidism that later progressed to Graves' ophthalmopathy. Source material: blood.

This chain's CDR3 is CASSTWTGANEKLFF. The CDR3 region has the DNA TGTGCCAGCAGCACCTGGACAGGAGCTAATGAAAAACTGTTTTTT. The J gene is TRBJ1-4, the V gene TRBV7-9; 7 nucleotides agree with TRBD1. The germline V gene has CDR1 SEHNR and CDR2 FQNEAQ (reference sequence). V lost 5 bases, J lost 3 bases, and 6 bases stayed unmatched. CDR3 length: 15 residues. Variable domain in full (rest from reference TRBV7-9 and TRBJ1-4): DTGVSQNPRHKITKRGQNVTFRCDPISEHNRLYWYRQTLGQGPEFLTYFQNEAQLEKSRLLSDRFSAERPKGSFSTLEIQRTEQGDSAMYLCASSTWTGANEKLFFGSGTQLSVL.